This T cell receptor (beta chain) came from a study of blood T cell repertoires in COVID-19. Looking at the study overall: From T cells, B-cell-depleted T cells, or PBMCs came the material, which was cDNA or gDNA.

Looked up from germline, CDR1 is SGHNT and CDR2 is YYREEE (reference sequence). V shed 3 bases and J shed 4 bases, with 5 bases lying between them. The length of the CDR3 is 12 residues. The authors' processing: Reference gene primer amplification gave nucleated cell count estimates. Data came from immunoSEQ multiplex PCR; TCRdb stores just in-frame clones and leaves some out. The DNA gave D and trimming, while V, J and clone size come from that table. The sample contains around 17,000 clones, approximately 80% of which appear only once. The rearrangement uses TRBV5-4 and TRBJ2-1; the D is unclear. The sample taken for sequencing was peripheral blood. This receptor was identified in a woman in her seventies with active COVID-19. The CDR3 DNA sequence: TGTGCCAGCAGCTCCCTTTACAATGAGCAGTTCTTC. This sequence encodes CASSSLYNEQFF.